This T cell receptor beta chain was profiled in a study of T cell responses to AZD1222 COVID-19 vaccine. Regarding this clone: What it binds is not known.

The study, taken as a whole, reports: CD4 TCRs linked to vaccination spanned spike, dominating at 160-218 and 743-854. A mostly white British donor set with more females was recruited, and clonal diversity was possibly underestimated.

Repertoires were generated with immunoSEQ multiplex PCR, while TCRdb's copy carries only in-frame clones and drops some. Here the sample spans around 140,000 clones, approximately 88% being singletons. This CDR3 region has 15 residues. The germline gives CDR1 MNHEY, CDR2 SVGAGI. Trimming cost V 6 bases and J 8 bases; bases outside gene matches: 11. V is TRBV6-5 and J is TRBJ2-1; 9 bases are shared with TRBD2. This specimen consisted of peripheral blood, obtained 28 days after the second dose of the MenACWY control vaccine. The receptor comes from an adult who received the MenACWY meningococcal vaccine as a control. CDR3 in amino acids: CASRGTGTSIHEQFF. Written as DNA, the CDR3 is TGTGCCAGCAGAGGGACCGGGACTAGCATTCATGAGCAGTTCTTC.